This T cell receptor beta chain stems from a study of blood T cells in healthy people across ages. For the second PCR, which ran for about 7 to 11 cycles, a sample-barcoded 5' primer and a J-beta primer mix were used. TCRdb re-analysed the 5' RACE reads in MiXCR, keeping a single row per CDR3 protein. This table has about 1.4 million distinct CDR3 sequences, roughly 64% appearing once. The CDR3 consists of 11 residues. Germline V lookup: CDR1 SGHVS, CDR2 FQNEAQ. The V end was cut by 6 bases, the J end by 7 bases, with 9 bases between. The rearrangement uses TRBV7-8 and TRBJ1-1; D gene uncertain. Source material: blood. The origin of this receptor is a man younger than 35 in good health. The CDR3 sequence is CASRSRGEAFF. CDR3 nucleotides: TGTGCCAGCAGGTCGCGAGGTGAAGCTTTCTTT.